This passage covers 21 T cell receptor beta chains from one sample sequenced in a study of blood T cell repertoires in COVID-19. The data were produced by immunoSEQ multiplex PCR, yet TCRdb's version contains in-frame clones alone and is incomplete. This sample has over 50,000 clones, with around four fifths found just once. Sample: peripheral blood. These receptors were taken from a man between 65 and 85 years old with acute or convalescent COVID-19.

This clone was counted a single time. The chain combines TRBV9 with TRBJ2-3; tentative D call: TRBD2 (6 bases). Germline CDR1 reads SGDLS; CDR2 reads YYNGEE. The V end lost 4 bases, the J end lost 4 bases, and 13 bases lay between the germline ends. This CDR3 comprises 14 residues. The CDR3 sequence is CASSPPGEPDTQYF. DNA of the CDR3: TGTGCCAGCAGCCCCCCGGGGGAGCCAGATACGCAGTATTTT.

The rearrangement links TRBV9 to TRBJ2-3; perhaps TRBD1 as D (7 bases). Trimming cost V 4 bases and J 5 bases, with 20 bases left between them. Germline V gene sequence: CDR1 SGDLS, CDR2 YYNGEE. The length of the CDR3 is 16 residues. The CDR3: CASSYWGGQVGDTQYF. As DNA, the CDR3 is TGTGCCAGCAGCTACTGGGGAGGACAGGTGGGAGATACGCAGTATTTT.

The chain couples TRBV4-2 to TRBJ2-5; no firm D call. CDR1 and CDR2 (germline): LGHNA, YNFKEQ. V was pared by 4 bases and J by 4 bases, with 10 bases between. The CDR3 runs 13 residues. The CDR3 loop reads CASSPPGRETQYF. For the CDR3, the DNA is TGTGCCAGCAGCCCCCCAGGCAGAGAGACCCAGTACTTC.

The rearrangement joins TRBV7-9 to TRBJ2-7, with 15 bases fitting TRBD2. CDR3 length equals 17 residues. J was trimmed by 2 bases and V by 4 bases; bases with no gene match: 6. Per the germline V gene, CDR1 is SEHNR and CDR2 is FQNEAQ (reference sequence). CDR3 in DNA: TGTGCCAGCAGCTCTCTGGGACTAGCGGGGGGTACCTACGAGCAGTACTTC. The encoded protein is CASSSLGLAGGTYEQYF.

The chain is built from TRBV28 and TRBJ2-5; 9 bases match TRBD2. V gave up 7 bases and J gave up 5 bases; unmatched junction bases: 8. This CDR3 has 14 amino acids. Germline loops: CDR1 MDHEN, CDR2 SYDVKM. For the CDR3, the DNA is TGTGCCAGCACGGCTAGCGGGGTCTGGGAGACCCAGTACTTC. This codes for CASTASGVWETQYF.

The J gene is TRBJ2-5, the V gene TRBV5-1; possible D gene TRBD2, 6 bases. Germline CDR1 and CDR2: SGHRS and YFSETQ. There are 16 residues in the CDR3. V was cut by 4 bases and J by 0 bases, with 16 bases left in between. DNA of the CDR3: TGCGCCAGCAGCGCCCGGGTAGCGGAAAACCAAGAGACCCAGTACTTC. The encoded protein is CASSARVAENQETQYF.

The chain is built from TRBV6-5 and TRBJ2-7; TRBD1 aligns across 9 bases. The junction had 3 bases not matched to a gene; V was cut back by 0 bases and J by 3 bases. This CDR3 has 15 amino acids. The V gene's germline CDR1 is MNHEY and CDR2 SVGAGI. The CDR3 loop is CASSYSGQGYYEQYF. In DNA form, the CDR3 reads TGTGCCAGCAGTTACTCGGGACAGGGATACTACGAGCAGTACTTC.

This chain joins TRBV15 and TRBJ2-2; 7 bases align to TRBD1. This CDR3 is 17 amino acids long. V lost 2 bases, J lost 4 bases, and 10 bases stayed unmatched. Per germline, CDR1 LNHNV and CDR2 YYDKDF (reference sequence). CDR3 coding DNA: TGTGCCACCAGCAGACCATACAGGGGTGTCGGCACCGGGGAGCTGTTTTTT. Translation gives CATSRPYRGVGTGELFF. Supplemented by reference TRBV15 and TRBJ2-2, the full variable domain reads DAMVIQNPRYQVTQFGKPVTLSCSQTLNHNVMYWYQQKSSQAPKLLFHYYDKDFNNEADTPDNFQSRRPNTSFCFLDIRSPGLGDTAMYLCATSRPYRGVGTGELFFGEGSRLTVL.

V and J are TRBV5-1 and TRBJ2-1, with TRBD2 matching over 12 bases. CDR3 length equals 15 residues. Trimming at V came to 4 bases and at J to 2 bases, leaving 1 base not matched to a gene. CDR1 is SGHRS and CDR2 is YFSETQ in the germline V gene. The CDR3 sequence is CASSRLAGAYNEQFF. CDR3 DNA sequence: TGCGCCAGCAGCCGACTAGCGGGGGCCTACAATGAGCAGTTCTTC.

This clone showed up just a few times. This chain joins TRBV4-2 and TRBJ2-7; D is uncertain. The ends were cut back, 1 base at V and 5 bases at J, with 12 bases in the middle. The V gene's germline CDR1 is LGHNA and CDR2 YNFKEQ. There are 14 residues in the CDR3. CDR3 amino acids: CASSQGPPVDEQYF. The CDR3 DNA is TGTGCCAGCAGCCAAGGCCCCCCCGTAGACGAGCAGTACTTC.

The chain joins TRBV7-3 to TRBJ2-4, with a possible D match to TRBD1 (5 bases). The CDR3 covers 13 residues. Germline V lookup: CDR1 SGHTA, CDR2 FQGTGA. Between the trimmed V and J ends, which lost 5 bases and 8 bases, there was a span of 13 bases. The CDR3 protein is CASSTKGNDIQYF. In DNA, the CDR3 is TGTGCCAGCAGCACAAAGGGGAATGACATTCAGTACTTC.

The CDR3 sequence is CASSTRGGSLYGYTF. CDR3 in DNA: TGTGCCAGCAGCACACGCGGGGGTTCGTTGTATGGCTACACCTTC. The V gene is TRBV14, the J gene TRBJ1-2; tentatively, D is TRBD1 (5 bases). V shed 5 bases and J shed 5 bases, with 18 bases lying between them. CDR3 length: 15 amino acids. CDR1 SGHDN and CDR2 FVKESK come from the germline V gene.

J is TRBJ1-2 and V is TRBV6-5; weak D call: TRBD1 (6 bases). The germline gives CDR1 MNHEY, CDR2 SVGAGI. The CDR3 is 13 amino acids. V was clipped by 6 bases and J by 8 bases, with 16 bases between them. Here the CDR3 DNA reads TGTGCCAGCAGGAGAGAACAGGGCAGGGGCTACACCTTC. Its protein is CASRREQGRGYTF.

This clone showed up just once. This sequence joins TRBV3-1 (or the pseudogene TRBV3-2) and TRBJ2-2, with no clear D. From germline, CDR1 is LGHDT and CDR2 YNNKEL (reference sequence). This CDR3 contains 15 residues. Trimming took 5 bases from V and 0 from J, leaving 10 bases between them. CDR3 loop: CASSETLSNTGELFF. In DNA form, the CDR3 reads TGTGCCAGCAGCGAGACATTGTCGAACACCGGGGAGCTGTTTTTT.

V is TRBV7-9 and J is TRBJ2-7; no clear D. The CDR3 is made up of 15 amino acids. Per germline, CDR1 SEHNR and CDR2 FQNEAQ (reference sequence). With 1 base removed from V and 1 base from J, the gap between germline ends came to 11 bases. The CDR3 is CASSLGLGGSYEQYF. For the CDR3, the DNA is TGTGCCAGCAGCTTAGGGCTAGGCGGTTCCTACGAGCAGTACTTC.

The chain has TRBV6-2 or TRBV6-3 and TRBJ1-5; 7 bases are a match to TRBD1. This CDR3 is 18 amino acids long. The germline V gene encodes CDR1 MNHEY and CDR2 SVGEGT. V was pared by 0 bases and J by 0 bases, with 8 bases of the junction left unmatched. CDR3 DNA sequence: TGTGCCAGCAGTTACTCGAAAGGGGGCGCGTTTAGCAATCAGCCCCAGCATTTT. Translated, it gives CASSYSKGGAFSNQPQHF.

The chain links TRBV28 to TRBJ1-4; possible D gene TRBD1, 5 bases. V shed 3 bases and J shed 5 bases, with 13 bases lying between them. CDR1 is MDHEN, CDR2 SYDVKM, per germline. The length of the CDR3 is 15 residues. The CDR3 nucleotides are TGTGCCAGCAGTTTTATTGGGGCGGACAATGAAAAACTGTTTTTT. Amino acids: CASSFIGADNEKLFF.

The chain combines TRBV4-1 with TRBJ1-4; maybe TRBD1 (6 bases). Trimming took off 2 bases at V and 5 bases at J, with 12 bases between the two ends. The CDR3 loop spans 15 amino acids. The germline gives CDR1 MGHRA, CDR2 YSYEKL. The CDR3, as DNA: TGCGCCAGCAGCCAACTTGCAGGGGCCAATGAAAAACTGTTTTTT. It codes for CASSQLAGANEKLFF.

The rearrangement links TRBV5-1 to TRBJ1-4; no clear D. Germline lookup yields CDR1 SGHRS and CDR2 YFSETQ. CDR3 length equals 14 residues. Deletions cut 3 bases from V and 0 bases from J, with 6 bases between. In DNA, the CDR3 is TGCGCCAGCAGCTCTCTTGCAACTAATGAAAAACTGTTTTTT. Residues: CASSSLATNEKLFF.

This rearrangement joins TRBV5-1 to TRBJ2-3; D is unresolved. The V end lost 1 base, the J end lost 5 bases, and 5 bases lay between the germline ends. Germline V gene sequence: CDR1 SGHRS, CDR2 YFSETQ. The CDR3 extends over 12 amino acids. Here the CDR3 reads CASSLLRDTQYF. The CDR3 DNA reads as TGCGCCAGCAGCTTGCTTCGAGATACGCAGTATTTT.

V and J are TRBV10-1 and TRBJ1-1; 10 nucleotides match TRBD1. The CDR3 is made up of 15 amino acids. CDR1 and CDR2 from the germline V gene are WNHNN and SYGVQD (reference sequence). J lost 4 bases, V lost 6 bases, and 8 bases had no gene match. The CDR3 protein is CASRDDRGLGTEAFF. The CDR3 coding sequence is TGCGCCAGCAGGGACGACAGGGGGCTGGGCACTGAAGCTTTCTTT.